The next 14 T cell receptor beta chains were all read from a single sample in a study of monozygotic twins with inflammatory bowel disease. TCRdb reprocessed the 5' RACE reads, with one entry per CDR3 protein and no DNA. Its table records a few hundred thousand distinct CDR3 sequences. The specimen was blood. The origin of the receptors is a human donor with ulcerative colitis or Crohn's disease, or a healthy co-twin of an affected twin (not recorded which).

CDR3 region: CASSARRGLLGGYTF. The chain has TRBV6-1 and TRBJ1-2; with no DNA, the TCRdb D assignment of TRBD1 cannot be verified. The CDR3 totals 15 residues. The V gene's germline CDR1 is MNHNS and CDR2 SASEGT.

V usage is TRBV12-3 or TRBV12-4 and J usage is TRBJ2-7. The CDR3 runs 15 residues. CDR3 sequence: CASSLVGLGIYEQYF.

V is TRBV29-1 and J is TRBJ1-2; the TRBD1 assignment by TCRdb is unverifiable without DNA. The germline gives CDR1 SQVTM, CDR2 ANQGSEA. The CDR3 is 21 residues long. CDR3 sequence reads: CSALTIQNALPLDREALSYTF.

The rearrangement uses TRBV18 and TRBJ2-7; there is no DNA to check the TCRdb D call of TRBD2. Looked up from germline, CDR1 is KGHSH and CDR2 is LQKENI. This CDR3 is built from 14 residues. CDR3 amino acids: CASSLVADGYEQYF.

The chain is built from TRBV7-8 and TRBJ1-5; TCRdb reports TRBD1, a call that lacks DNA to check it against. The CDR3 runs to 17 residues. Germline V gene lookup returns CDR1 SGHVS and CDR2 FQNEAQ. Here the CDR3 reads CASSRNRGGYSNQPQHF.

The chain combines TRBV12-3 or TRBV12-4 with TRBJ2-7; no DNA is available, so the TRBD1 call from TCRdb remains unchecked. The CDR3 contains 13 residues. The CDR3 region is CASSLRGAYEQYF.

The V gene is TRBV12-3 or TRBV12-4, the J gene TRBJ1-5; TCRdb's assignment of TRBD1 cannot be checked, as there is no DNA. The CDR3 is 16 amino acids. The CDR3 here is CASSLSRVAGNQPQHF.

J is TRBJ1-1 and V is TRBV5-1. The CDR3 has 15 residues. Germline V lookup: CDR1 SGHRS, CDR2 YFSETQ. CDR3 loop: CASSFSSLGYTEAFF.

The chain uses TRBV24-1 and TRBJ2-2; the D call from TCRdb, TRBD1, cannot be confirmed without DNA. The germline V gene has CDR1 KGHDR and CDR2 SFDVKD. The CDR3 extends over 12 amino acids. This CDR3 is CATGEETGELFF.

The rearrangement uses TRBV2 and TRBJ1-4; TCRdb picks TRBD1, but there is no DNA to check that call. This CDR3 is built from 15 residues. The germline gives CDR1 SNHLY, CDR2 FYNNEI. CDR3 sequence: CASSDLGTGVSKLFF.

The V gene is TRBV11-2, the J gene TRBJ2-4; TCRdb designates TRBD2, a call that cannot be tested without DNA. Germline CDR1 SGHAT, CDR2 FQNNGV. CDR3 length: 14 residues. This chain's CDR3 is CASRALSAKNIQYF.

The V call is TRBV6-1, the J call TRBJ1-1; TCRdb designates TRBD1, a call that cannot be tested without DNA. The germline gives CDR1 MNHNS, CDR2 SASEGT. This CDR3 contains 15 residues. CDR3 loop: CASSEGQAPNTEAFF.

J is TRBJ1-1 and V is TRBV6-9. This CDR3 spans 15 amino acids. Germline loops: CDR1 MNHGY, CDR2 SVAAGI. The CDR3 protein is CASSYSNYMNTEAFF.

The V and J genes are TRBV6-1 and TRBJ2-2; TCRdb names TRBD1, which stays unverified in the absence of DNA. The V gene's germline CDR1 is MNHNS and CDR2 SASEGT. CDR3 size: 15 residues. The CDR3 here is CASRLRGTNTGELFF.